One sample yielded the 23 T cell receptor beta chains listed below, sequenced in a study of sequential checkpoint blockade in melanoma. The treatment: randomized to nivolumab then ipilimumab (arm A) or the reverse (arm B). Profiled with immunoSEQ multiplex PCR; TCRdb holds only in-frame clones, not every one. The sample records approximately 15,000 clones, 70% being singletons. The material sequenced was CD8+ T cells sorted from blood (inferred from file names), taken from a patient given nivolumab and ipilimumab in sequence. The receptors here all came from a human donor with melanoma.

V gene TRBV14 combines with J gene TRBJ2-7, with 8 bases aligning to TRBD1. Unmatched junction bases numbered 2, after V lost 3 bases and J lost 4 bases. The CDR3 covers 13 residues. Germline CDR1 is SGHDN and CDR2 is FVKESK. The CDR3: CASSQRTGYEQYF. The CDR3 DNA reads TGTGCCAGCAGCCAGCGGACAGGGTACGAGCAGTACTTC. The full variable domain, its missing parts supplied by reference TRBV14 and TRBJ2-7, is EAGVTQFPSHSVIEKGQTVTLRCDPISGHDNLYWYRRVMGKEIKFLLHFVKESKQDESGMPNNRFLAERTGGTYSTLKVQPAELEDSGVYFCASSQRTGYEQYFGPGTRLTVT.

This clone was detected once. V and J are TRBV7-6 and TRBJ2-1; 9 bases are a match to TRBD2. The germline V gene has CDR1 SGHVS and CDR2 FNYEAQ. Germline trimming cut 4 bases from V and 7 bases from J; bases unmatched to any gene: 8. The CDR3 runs 15 residues. The CDR3 protein is CASSSGLAGVNEQFF. CDR3 in DNA: TGTGCCAGCAGCTCGGGACTAGCAGGGGTGAATGAGCAGTTCTTC.

V is TRBV4-2 and J is TRBJ1-1; 7 nucleotides agree with TRBD1. Trimming at V came to 5 bases and at J to 5 bases, leaving 8 bases not matched to a gene. The V gene's germline CDR1 is LGHNA and CDR2 YNFKEQ. This CDR3 contains 14 residues. In DNA form, the CDR3 reads TGTGCCAGCAGCTTGGTACAGGGGAGTACTGAAGCTTTCTTT. This codes for CASSLVQGSTEAFF.

This chain joins TRBV25-1 and TRBJ1-2; TRBD1 matches 7 bases. There are 13 residues in the CDR3. Looked up from germline, CDR1 is MGHDK and CDR2 is SYGVNS. After removal of 5 bases from V and 3 bases from J, the junction contained 3 bases not matched to a gene. The DNA for the CDR3 is TGTGCCAGCAGTCCCACAGGGGACTATGGCTACACCTTC. Amino acids: CASSPTGDYGYTF.

The chain is built from TRBV10-3 and TRBJ1-1; TRBD1 aligns across 9 bases. V was pared by 2 bases and J by 0 bases, with 1 base of the junction left unmatched. Germline CDR1 and CDR2: ENHRY and SYGVKD. This CDR3 has 15 residues. The CDR3 DNA follows: TGTGCCATCAGTGAGGGACAGGGGTTGAACACTGAAGCTTTCTTT. This translates into CAISEGQGLNTEAFF.

In its sample, this clone was seen once. The V gene is TRBV13, the J gene TRBJ2-3; 8 bases line up with TRBD2. Germline CDR1 and CDR2: PRHDT and FYEKMQ (reference sequence). Losses at the gene ends were 6 bases for V and 6 bases for J; bases not matched to a gene: 11. There are 15 residues in the CDR3. The CDR3 DNA sequence: TGTGCCAGCAGAAATAGCGGGGCGCCCCCGGATACGCAGTATTTT. Its protein is CASRNSGAPPDTQYF.

The rearrangement joins TRBV19 to TRBJ2-7, with 11 bases that match TRBD2. This CDR3 has 14 residues. The junction had 3 bases not matched to a gene; V was cut back by 5 bases and J by 3 bases. The V gene's germline CDR1 is LNHDA and CDR2 SQIVND (reference sequence). The CDR3 sequence is CASSVGTSGYEQYF. The CDR3 DNA is TGTGCCAGTAGTGTCGGGACTAGCGGCTACGAGCAGTACTTC.

The J gene is TRBJ2-1, the V gene TRBV6-5; no definite D call. The CDR3 is 12 amino acids. The ends were cut back, 8 bases at V and 3 bases at J, with 8 bases in the middle. Germline CDR1 and CDR2: MNHEY and SVGAGI. The CDR3 region has the DNA TGTGCCAGCGCTCAGGTCTACAATGAGCAGTTCTTC. It specifies CASAQVYNEQFF.

The V and J genes are TRBV27 and TRBJ2-1; D ambiguous. Germline V gives CDR1 MNHEY, CDR2 SMNVEV (reference sequence). This CDR3 has 16 amino acids. Trimming removed 3 bases at V and 2 bases at J, with 14 bases between. The CDR3 region is CASSFHPPRTYNEQFF. DNA for the CDR3: TGTGCCAGCAGTTTTCACCCCCCGAGGACCTACAATGAGCAGTTCTTC.

This chain joins TRBV13 and TRBJ2-7; D is perhaps TRBD1 (6 bases). The V gene lost 5 bases and the J gene lost 4 bases, with 27 bases spanning the gap. Germline CDR1 is PRHDT and CDR2 is FYEKMQ (reference sequence). This CDR3 region has 18 residues. The CDR3, as DNA: TGTGCCAGCAGCCCACCCCGCCGACAGGTCGGACGGTCATACGAGCAGTACTTC. It yields the protein CASSPPRRQVGRSYEQYF.

The chain recombines TRBV9 with TRBJ2-4; the D gene is possibly TRBD2 (6 bases). Germline lookup yields CDR1 SGDLS and CDR2 YYNGEE. The CDR3 has 14 residues. V was cut by 0 bases and J by 6 bases, with 10 bases left in between. DNA of the CDR3: TGTGCCAGCAGCGTAGGGGATAGCGGAAACATTCAGTACTTC. Its translation is CASSVGDSGNIQYF.

The chain employs TRBV5-1 and TRBJ2-1, with 7 bases that match TRBD1. The CDR3 totals 15 residues. With V trimmed by 3 bases and J by 6 bases, 9 bases remained unmatched. Germline V gene lookup returns CDR1 SGHRS and CDR2 YFSETQ. Written as DNA, the CDR3 is TGCGCCAGCAGCTCTTCGGACAGGAATATCAATGAGCAGTTCTTC. Protein sequence: CASSSSDRNINEQFF.

The count of this clone is one. This chain connects TRBV6-1 to TRBJ1-6, with D tentatively TRBD1 (6 bases). V lost 4 bases, J lost 8 bases, and 18 bases lay in between. The germline CDR1 and CDR2 sequences are MNHNS and SASEGT. This CDR3 region has 16 residues. The CDR3 loop is CASSADSLTRYSPLHF. Written as DNA, the CDR3 is TGTGCCAGCAGTGCGGACAGCTTGACGCGCTATTCACCCCTCCACTTT.

The V gene is TRBV2, the J gene TRBJ2-7, with TRBD1 identical over 8 bases. CDR1 SNHLY and CDR2 FYNNEI come from the germline V gene. The J segment lost 5 bases and the V segment lost 6 bases, leaving 3 bases of the junction unmatched. This CDR3 is built from 12 residues. The CDR3 coding sequence is TGTGCCAGCAGCGACAGGGGTAACGAGCAGTACTTC. Translation: CASSDRGNEQYF.

V and J are TRBV25-1 and TRBJ2-3; 9 bases align to TRBD2. The CDR3 loop spans 14 amino acids. J was trimmed by 11 bases and V by 6 bases; bases with no gene match: 12. CDR1 and CDR2 from the germline V gene are MGHDK and SYGVNS. The CDR3 DNA is TGTGCCAGCAGAATGGGCGGGAGGGCCTACAAGCAGTATTTT. This codes for CASRMGGRAYKQYF.

The V call is TRBV4-1, the J call TRBJ2-3; the D is unclear. CDR3 length: 15 amino acids. Deletions cut 0 bases from V and 0 bases from J, with 7 bases between. CDR1 MGHRA and CDR2 YSYEKL come from the germline V gene. CDR3 in amino acids: CASSQDRTSTDTQYF. The CDR3 region has the DNA TGCGCCAGCAGCCAAGACAGAACCAGCACAGATACGCAGTATTTT.

The chain couples TRBV6-5 to TRBJ2-3; 7 nucleotides align to TRBD2. V shed 7 bases, J shed 4 bases, and the junction held 8 bases outside the gene matches. The CDR3 totals 14 residues. Germline V CDR1 and CDR2: MNHEY, SVGAGI. The CDR3 DNA is TGTGCCAGCAACGGGGGGTATAGGGCAGATACGCAGTATTTT. It translates to CASNGGYRADTQYF.

The V gene is TRBV28, the J gene TRBJ1-2; 8 positions agree with TRBD1. The CDR3 consists of 14 residues. Trimming removed 7 bases from V and 3 bases from J; junction bases left unmatched: 7. The V gene's germline CDR1 is MDHEN and CDR2 SYDVKM. CDR3 sequence: CASTADRADYGYTF. The CDR3 nucleotides are TGTGCCAGCACCGCGGACAGGGCGGACTATGGCTACACCTTC.

The chain carries TRBV4-1 and TRBJ1-2; 12 bases line up with TRBD1. Losses at the gene ends were 0 bases for V and 4 bases for J; bases not matched to a gene: 12. From germline, CDR1 is MGHRA and CDR2 YSYEKL. The CDR3 contains 19 residues. The CDR3 bases are TGCGCCAGCAGCCAAGATTTAGGGACAGGGGGCGAGATAAGCTATGGCTACACCTTC. It codes for CASSQDLGTGGEISYGYTF.

This clone was observed a handful of times. J is TRBJ2-3 and V is TRBV6-5; 9 bases line up with TRBD1. The CDR3 totals 13 residues. V gave up 6 bases and J gave up 9 bases; unmatched junction bases: 7. From germline, CDR1 is MNHEY and CDR2 SVGAGI. CDR3 sequence: CASSPGTGSTQYF. The CDR3 nucleotides are TGTGCCAGCAGCCCCGGGACAGGGAGCACGCAGTATTTT.

This sequence joins TRBV5-5 and TRBJ2-7; weak D call: TRBD2 (6 bases). CDR3 size: 14 residues. The germline V gene encodes CDR1 SGHKS and CDR2 YYEKEE (reference sequence). The germline V and J ends were trimmed by 3 bases and 0 bases, with 10 bases remaining between them. The CDR3, as DNA: TGTGCCAGCAGCTCCGGGGGACTCTCCTACGAGCAGTACTTC. Residues: CASSSGGLSYEQYF. Full variable domain (missing parts from reference TRBV5-5 and TRBJ2-7): DAGVTQSPTHLIKTRGQQVTLRCSPISGHKSVSWYQQVLGQGPQFIFQYYEKEERGRGNFPDRFSARQFPNYSSELNVNALLLGDSALYLCASSSGGLSYEQYFGPGTRLTVT.

The chain links TRBV7-9 to TRBJ1-4, with D possibly TRBD1 on 6 matching bases. Trimming left V 3 bases short and J 8 bases short, with 19 bases between. Germline CDR1 SEHNR, CDR2 FQNEAQ (reference sequence). CDR3 length: 16 amino acids. In nucleotides, the CDR3 is TGTGCCAGCAGCTTCAGGGGCACCACCCGCGAGGAAAAACTGTTTTTT. Encoded protein: CASSFRGTTREEKLFF. The variable domain in full, with the rest retrieved from reference TRBV7-9 and TRBJ1-4, is DTGVSQNPRHKITKRGQNVTFRCDPISEHNRLYWYRQTLGQGPEFLTYFQNEAQLEKSRLLSDRFSAERPKGSFSTLEIQRTEQGDSAMYLCASSFRGTTREEKLFFGSGTQLSVL.

The chain carries TRBV4-1 and TRBJ2-2, with D tentatively TRBD2 (6 bases). From germline, CDR1 is MGHRA and CDR2 YSYEKL. CDR3 length equals 16 residues. Deletions cut 0 bases from V and 6 bases from J, with 14 bases between. CDR3 residues: CASSQEVRTTSGELFF. As DNA, the CDR3 is TGCGCCAGCAGCCAAGAGGTCCGGACTACCTCCGGGGAGCTGTTTTTT.